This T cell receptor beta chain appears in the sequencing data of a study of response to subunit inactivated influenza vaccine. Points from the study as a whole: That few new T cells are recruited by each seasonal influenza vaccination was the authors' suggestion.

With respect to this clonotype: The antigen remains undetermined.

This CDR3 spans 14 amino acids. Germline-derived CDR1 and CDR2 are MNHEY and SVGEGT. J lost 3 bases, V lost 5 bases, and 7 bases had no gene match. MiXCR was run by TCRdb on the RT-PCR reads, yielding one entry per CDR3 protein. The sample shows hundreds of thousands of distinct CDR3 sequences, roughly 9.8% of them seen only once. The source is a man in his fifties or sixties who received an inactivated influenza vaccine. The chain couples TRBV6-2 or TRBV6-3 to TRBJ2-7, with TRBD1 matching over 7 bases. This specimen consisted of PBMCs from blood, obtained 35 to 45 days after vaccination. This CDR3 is CASSKWQGDYEQYF. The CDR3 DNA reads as TGTGCCAGCAGTAAGTGGCAGGGGGACTACGAGCAGTACTTC.